These 30 T cell receptor beta chains came from one sample sequenced in a study of blood T cell repertoires in COVID-19 (dated by TCRdb to the early 2020s). The library was produced with the immunoSEQ multiplex PCR assay. TCRdb holds this immuneACCESS table with in-frame rearrangements only. Some clones are missing; in checked studies, unresolved V genes explain under half, and the rest has no known cause. A total of 210,000 or so clones appear in this sample, 90% of them only once. The top ten clonotypes cover 0.62% of the sample. The sample was peripheral blood. These receptors came from a man aged 45 to 65 with acute or convalescent COVID-19.

In this sample, this clone turned up once. This rearrangement joins TRBV2 to TRBJ2-5, with 9 positions matching TRBD2. Germline loops: CDR1 SNHLY, CDR2 FYNNEI. The CDR3 consists of 17 residues. The V segment lost 1 base and the J segment 2 bases; nucleotides outside the gene matches: 8. CDR3 in DNA: TGTGCCAGCAGTGAAGAGGGGGGACTAGCAACGCAAGAGACCCAGTACTTC. This codes for CASSEEGGLATQETQYF.

The J gene is TRBJ1-1, the V gene TRBV19, with unresolved D. Between the trimmed V and J ends, which lost 5 bases and 0 bases, there was a span of 10 bases. Germline assignment: CDR1 LNHDA and CDR2 SQIVND (reference sequence). The CDR3 is made up of 14 amino acids. This chain's CDR3 is CASSLGALNTEAFF. The CDR3 DNA follows: TGTGCCAGTAGTTTGGGAGCTCTGAACACTGAAGCTTTCTTT.

This clone appeared once. The CDR3 spells CASSPFVTAGDATGELFF. As DNA, the CDR3 is TGTGCCAGCTCACCATTTGTCACAGCGGGAGACGCCACCGGGGAGCTGTTTTTT. V is TRBV18 and J is TRBJ2-2, with TRBD2 matching over 8 bases. With V trimmed by 2 bases and J by 4 bases, 12 bases remained unmatched. CDR3 length: 18 amino acids. CDR1 is KGHSH, CDR2 LQKENI, per germline.

The rearrangement links TRBV18 to TRBJ2-5; 8 bases agree with TRBD2. The CDR3 is 14 amino acids. V dropped 2 bases and J dropped 3; count of bases not matched to a gene: 2. Germline values: CDR1 KGHSH, CDR2 LQKENI. The CDR3 loop reads CASSPKLAEETQYF. For the CDR3, the DNA is TGTGCCAGCTCACCAAAACTAGCGGAAGAGACCCAGTACTTC.

The CDR3 sequence: CASSAGRQGINEQFF. The CDR3 DNA follows: TGTGCCAGCAGCGCGGGGAGACAGGGGATTAATGAGCAGTTCTTC. V gene TRBV7-2 combines with J gene TRBJ2-1; 8 bases fit TRBD1. With V trimmed by 5 bases and J by 7 bases, 10 bases remained unmatched. The CDR3 consists of 15 residues. Per the germline V gene, CDR1 is SGHTA and CDR2 is FQGNSA.

The chain has TRBV2 and TRBJ2-2; 9 nucleotides line up with TRBD1. Germline V gene data show CDR1 as SNHLY and CDR2 as FYNNEI. This CDR3 is built from 15 residues. V shed 6 bases, J shed 4 bases, and the junction held 6 bases outside the gene matches. CDR3: CASRPGTGTTGELFF. CDR3 in DNA: TGTGCCAGCAGGCCCGGGACAGGGACCACCGGGGAGCTGTTTTTT.

The chain has TRBV29-1 and TRBJ2-2; 10 nucleotides match TRBD2. CDR3 length: 18 amino acids. The ends lost 0 bases at V and 0 bases at J; junction bases unmatched: 7. CDR1 and CDR2 (germline): SQVTM, ANQGSEA. The CDR3 spells CSVEDKLAGVPNTGELFF. The CDR3 DNA reads as TGCAGCGTTGAAGATAAGCTAGCGGGAGTACCGAACACCGGGGAGCTGTTTTTT.

Notes on this clone: This CDR3 is also generated by other DNA sequences in the sample. The chain combines TRBV7-2 with TRBJ2-1; 11 positions match TRBD2. The CDR3 is 15 residues long. Germline V gives CDR1 SGHTA, CDR2 FQGNSA. The J segment lost 4 bases and the V segment lost 5 bases, leaving 4 bases of the junction unmatched. In DNA, the CDR3 is TGTGCCAGCAGCCCCCGGACTAGCGGGTACAATGAGCAGTTCTTC. Its protein product is CASSPRTSGYNEQFF.

This chain links TRBV6-2 or TRBV6-3 with TRBJ2-2; 10 nucleotides match TRBD2. The trim removed 5 bases at V and 4 bases at J, leaving 10 bases unmatched. The CDR3 is made up of 17 amino acids. The germline gives CDR1 MNHEY, CDR2 SVGEGT. CDR3 amino acids: CASSEKAGGQPTGELFF. The CDR3 DNA is TGTGCCAGCAGTGAGAAAGCGGGAGGGCAACCCACCGGGGAGCTGTTTTTT.

This clone was seen a single time. The rearrangement uses TRBV6-5 and TRBJ2-2, with a tentative D call TRBD1 (6 bases). Germline CDR1 MNHEY, CDR2 SVGAGI. The CDR3 is 14 amino acids. V lost 9 bases, J lost 0 bases, and 11 bases lay in between. CDR3 region: CASWAGANTGELFF. DNA for the CDR3: TGTGCCAGTTGGGCAGGGGCGAACACCGGGGAGCTGTTTTTT.

This sequence joins TRBV27 and TRBJ2-7; 7 bases fit TRBD1. The germline V gene has CDR1 MNHEY and CDR2 SMNVEV (reference sequence). This CDR3 is built from 14 residues. With 8 bases clipped from V and 1 base from J, the junction kept 8 bases outside the gene matches. The CDR3, as DNA: TGTGCCAGCTCAGGACAGGACCCTTCCTACGAGCAGTACTTC. As protein: CASSGQDPSYEQYF.

The chain has TRBV5-1 and TRBJ1-2, with TRBD1 identical over 7 bases. The germline V gene encodes CDR1 SGHRS and CDR2 YFSETQ. The CDR3 consists of 14 residues. V gave up 4 bases and J gave up 9 bases; unmatched junction bases: 12. The DNA for the CDR3 is TGCGCCAGCAGCCGGGACAGAGGCGGAGGGCGCTACACCTTC. Residues: CASSRDRGGGRYTF.

The chain recombines TRBV19 with TRBJ2-5, with TRBD2 identical over 7 bases. The ends lost 3 bases at V and 0 bases at J; junction bases unmatched: 13. The CDR3 is made up of 18 amino acids. Per germline, CDR1 LNHDA and CDR2 SQIVND (reference sequence). DNA of the CDR3: TGTGCCAGTAGTATTAGGGGAGGGCTTGGCATACACCAAGAGACCCAGTACTTC. It codes for CASSIRGGLGIHQETQYF.

The J gene is TRBJ1-5, the V gene TRBV24-1, with 7 positions matching TRBD1. The CDR3 length is 16 residues. After removal of 5 bases from V and 0 bases from J, the junction contained 6 bases not matched to a gene. Looked up from germline, CDR1 is KGHDR and CDR2 is SFDVKD. CDR3 amino acids: CATSGGDSFSNQPQHF. The CDR3 DNA sequence: TGTGCCACCAGTGGGGGGGACAGCTTTAGCAATCAGCCCCAGCATTTT.

V and J are TRBV18 and TRBJ1-3; D unresolved. Germline CDR1 is KGHSH and CDR2 is LQKENI. V was pared by 0 bases and J by 0 bases, with 6 bases between. CDR3 length: 15 residues. The CDR3 sequence is CASSPPGTSGNTIYF. CDR3 coding DNA: TGTGCCAGCTCACCACCGGGCACCTCTGGAAACACCATATATTTT.

This chain uses TRBV9 with TRBJ2-2; D is uncertain. Trimming took 0 bases from V and 4 from J, leaving 7 bases between them. The length of the CDR3 is 14 residues. Per germline, CDR1 SGDLS and CDR2 YYNGEE. The CDR3 region has the DNA TGTGCCAGCAGCGTAGAACTATTCACCGGGGAGCTGTTTTTT. Its translation is CASSVELFTGELFF.

This clone has only one observation. The rearrangement links TRBV10-3 to TRBJ1-1; D possibly corresponds to TRBD1 (6 bases). The CDR3 is 15 amino acids. V was shortened by 7 bases and J by 4 bases, with 19 bases between the two germline ends. Germline CDR1 is ENHRY and CDR2 is SYGVKD. DNA for the CDR3: TGTGCCATCACCAGGGGAGGGGAGGTAACCACTGAAGCTTTCTTT. This codes for CAITRGGEVTTEAFF.

This chain links TRBV7-3 with TRBJ2-3, with 7 bases matching TRBD2. V gave up 1 base and J gave up 3 bases; unmatched junction bases: 10. The CDR3 length is 17 residues. The germline gives CDR1 SGHTA, CDR2 FQGTGA. CDR3 region: CASSLRAGAGRTDTQYF. For the CDR3, the DNA is TGTGCCAGCAGCTTAAGGGCCGGAGCGGGGAGAACAGATACGCAGTATTTT.

The chain combines TRBV11-1 with TRBJ2-7, with TRBD1 as a possible D gene (5 bases). This CDR3 comprises 12 residues. Trimming stripped 4 bases from V and 4 bases from J, with 8 bases between. CDR1 is SGHAT and CDR2 is FQDESV in the germline V gene (reference sequence). CDR3 DNA: TGTGCCAGCAGCTCCCAGGGTTACGAGCAGTACTTC. It specifies CASSSQGYEQYF. Variable domain in full (rest from reference TRBV11-1 and TRBJ2-7): EAEVAQSPRYKITEKSQAVAFWCDPISGHATLYWYRQILGQGPELLVQFQDESVVDDSQLPKDRFSAERLKGVDSTLKIQPAELGDSAMYLCASSSQGYEQYFGPGTRLTVT.

The chain uses TRBV28 and TRBJ2-3; 7 nucleotides line up with TRBD2. The CDR3 totals 15 residues. With 6 bases clipped from V and 2 bases from J, the junction kept 8 bases outside the gene matches. Germline V gives CDR1 MDHEN, CDR2 SYDVKM. CDR3 in amino acids: CASREPGGTTDTQYF. The CDR3 bases are TGTGCCAGCAGGGAACCCGGGGGGACCACAGATACGCAGTATTTT. Drawing the rest from reference TRBV28 and TRBJ2-3, the complete variable domain is DVKVTQSSRYLVKRTGEKVFLECVQDMDHENMFWYRQDPGLGLRLIYFSYDVKMKEKGDIPEGYSVSREKKERFSLILESASTNQTSMYLCASREPGGTTDTQYFGPGTRLTVL.

The CDR3 sequence: CATSISPVYYGYTF. The CDR3 DNA reads TGTGCCACCAGTATTTCCCCGGTTTACTATGGCTACACCTTC. V gene TRBV15 combines with J gene TRBJ1-2; D is ambiguous. V was cut by 6 bases and J by 3 bases, with 14 bases left in between. This CDR3 region has 14 residues. CDR1 is LNHNV, CDR2 YYDKDF, per germline (reference sequence).

The rearrangement uses TRBV6-5 and TRBJ2-3, with TRBD1 identical over 9 bases. Germline trimming cut 2 bases from V and 7 bases from J; bases unmatched to any gene: 7. CDR3 length: 15 amino acids. Per the germline V gene, CDR1 is MNHEY and CDR2 is SVGAGI. CDR3 DNA: TGTGCCAGCAGTTACATGGGACAGGGAATGAATACGCAGTATTTT. It codes for CASSYMGQGMNTQYF.

This sequence joins TRBV10-2 and TRBJ2-2; 8 positions agree with TRBD1. CDR1 is WSHSY and CDR2 is SAAADI in the germline V gene. The length of the CDR3 is 15 residues. The junction had 6 bases not matched to a gene; V was cut back by 4 bases and J by 5 bases. In DNA, the CDR3 is TGCGCCAGCAGTGGGCTGACAGGGGTGACCGGGGAGCTGTTTTTT. Its protein product is CASSGLTGVTGELFF.

The chain carries TRBV24-1 and TRBJ2-3, with a possible D match to TRBD1 (5 bases). This CDR3 contains 14 residues. V was trimmed by 5 bases and J by 2 bases, leaving 10 bases between them. CDR1 KGHDR and CDR2 SFDVKD come from the germline V gene. The CDR3 region has the DNA TGTGCCACCAGTGGCAGGGCGTCCACAGATACGCAGTATTTT. Protein product: CATSGRASTDTQYF.

This chain joins TRBV27 and TRBJ1-1, with D perhaps matching TRBD1 (5 bases). The CDR3 contains 15 residues. Germline-derived CDR1 and CDR2 are MNHEY and SMNVEV (reference sequence). The V gene lost 6 bases and the J gene lost 2 bases, with 16 bases spanning the gap. The CDR3 is CASSDRGPDNTEAFF. CDR3 sequence (DNA): TGTGCCAGCAGCGACAGAGGACCTGACAACACTGAAGCTTTCTTT.

The chain joins TRBV5-4 to TRBJ1-3; 10 bases line up with TRBD1. The CDR3 covers 16 residues. J was trimmed by 4 bases and V by 4 bases; bases with no gene match: 8. In germline, CDR1 is SGHNT, CDR2 YYREEE (reference sequence). In nucleotides, the CDR3 is TGTGCCAGCAGCCCCGGGGGACAGGGGACCGGAAACACCATATATTTT. It specifies CASSPGGQGTGNTIYF.

V is TRBV5-4 and J is TRBJ2-5, with 9 bases aligning to TRBD2. From germline, CDR1 is SGHNT and CDR2 YYREEE (reference sequence). The J segment lost 5 bases and the V segment lost 0 bases, leaving 8 bases of the junction unmatched. The CDR3 runs 16 residues. The CDR3 protein is CASSLAVAGELETQYF. The CDR3 DNA reads as TGTGCCAGCAGCTTGGCCGTAGCGGGAGAGTTGGAGACCCAGTACTTC.

V gene TRBV5-1 combines with J gene TRBJ1-5, with a tentative D call TRBD1 (5 bases). The germline V gene has CDR1 SGHRS and CDR2 YFSETQ. Trimming took off 1 base at V and 2 bases at J, with 10 bases between the two ends. This CDR3 contains 15 residues. CDR3 DNA: TGCGCCAGCAGCTTGTCGGGGGGTGGCAATCAGCCCCAGCATTTT. Encoded protein: CASSLSGGGNQPQHF.

The chain combines TRBV4-1 with TRBJ1-2, with D hard to call. V was clipped by 5 bases and J by 7 bases, with 14 bases between them. The CDR3 contains 13 residues. The V gene's germline CDR1 is MGHRA and CDR2 YSYEKL. For the CDR3, the DNA is TGCGCCAGCAGCGATGACCTTAGAGGTGGCTACACCTTC. Amino acids: CASSDDLRGGYTF.

The chain carries TRBV28 and TRBJ2-1, with TRBD1 matching 9 bases. V was pared by 4 bases and J by 7 bases, with 5 bases of the junction left unmatched. Germline CDR1 MDHEN, CDR2 SYDVKM. This CDR3 contains 14 residues. The CDR3 protein is CASSSYRGQNEQFF. The CDR3 DNA is TGTGCCAGCAGTTCTTACAGGGGGCAAAATGAGCAGTTCTTC.